This TCR beta chain was documented in a study of vaccination and CD4 T cells after COVID-19. Study overall: Six males and four females, two Hispanic, made up the convalescents. The cells in question were stimulated using overlapping spike peptides derived from SARS-CoV-2, HCoV-NL63, HCoV-OC43 and HCoV-229E. Study-level results: It was found that, in convalescent patients, 304 of 307 vaccine-specific clones were spike mono-reactive.

The time point is: late sampling 161 to 241 days after vaccination in three convalescent patients. Treatment denoted: approximately nine-day PBMC culture with coronavirus spike peptide pools or control peptides (ViraFEST assay). Sequenced with the Oncomine TCR Beta short-read assay was DNA taken from cultured CD4+ T cells. Once CD4+ T cells had been cultured, genomic DNA was extracted from them. TCRdb independently ran MiXCR on the PCR reads; one entry per CDR3 protein. The sample includes some 19,000 distinct CDR3 sequences, roughly 49% of them seen just once. On this clonotype: The antigen remains unidentified.

The source was CD4+ T cells from blood, cultured in vitro, collected about 7 months after SARS-CoV-2 vaccination. This receptor was identified in a human donor who had recovered from COVID-19.

CDR3: CASSRPGPISNNEQFF. The CDR3 DNA reads TGTGCCAGCAGTAGACCGGGACCAATATCGAACAATGAGCAGTTCTTC. The V and J genes are TRBV11-2 and TRBJ2-1, with D perhaps given as TRBD1 or TRBD2 (5 bases each). CDR3 length equals 16 residues. Germline loops: CDR1 SGHAT, CDR2 FQNNGV. The V end was cut by 6 bases, the J end by 5 bases, with 20 bases between.